This TCR beta chain was documented in a study of cytomegalovirus exposure and HLA in healthy donors. Researchers ran the PCR with 60 Vbeta and 13 Jbeta primers. Measured with immunoSEQ multiplex PCR; TCRdb has only the in-frame clones, and not every one. The table lists some 110,000 clones, about 82% of them singletons. This clonotype originated in a man aged 45-65 years in good health and CMV-seronegative. Sample: PBMCs.

The CDR3 spells CASSLEPGVGSDTQYF. The DNA for the CDR3 is TGTGCCAGCAGCTTGGAGCCAGGGGTGGGCTCAGATACGCAGTATTTT. This chain joins TRBV5-4 and TRBJ2-3; a possible D gene is TRBD1 (6 bases). The CDR3 spans 16 residues. V lost 0 bases and J 4 bases, leaving 15 bases between the germline ends. CDR1 and CDR2 from the germline V gene are SGHNT and YYREEE (reference sequence). The whole variable domain, remainder taken from reference TRBV5-4 and TRBJ2-3, is ETGVTQSPTHLIKTRGQQVTLRCSSQSGHNTVSWYQQALGQGPQFIFQYYREEENGRGNFPPRFSGLQFPNYSSELNVNALELDDSALYLCASSLEPGVGSDTQYFGPGTRLTVL.